This is a list of T cell receptor beta chains from one sample in a study of technical replicates of blood from several donors. Assay used: immunoSEQ multiplex PCR; TCRdb lists only in-frame clones, some missing. The sample has over 65,000 clones, roughly 94% seen once. Sequencing used T cells isolated from PBMCs. Receptors were obtained from a human donor in good health. CDR3s leave out the opening cysteine and the closing phenylalanine or tryptophan. Fields, in order: V gene, D gene, CDR3 protein. A D gene is named only where the DNA matches it firmly.

v_gene: TRBV25-1
d_gene: NA
CDR3aa: ASSPDAGMRYGYT

v_gene: TRBV18
d_gene: NA
CDR3aa: ASSPSRTYEQY

v_gene: TRBV7-8
d_gene: NA
CDR3aa: ASSSLSGEIYEQY

v_gene: TRBV2
d_gene: TRBD2
CDR3aa: ASSEVAGGPVRWYEQY

v_gene: TRBV6-5
d_gene: TRBD2
CDR3aa: ASSYTGGYNEQF

v_gene: TRBV6-4
d_gene: TRBD1
CDR3aa: ASSRPTGKGETQY

v_gene: TRBV2
d_gene: NA
CDR3aa: ASRGLGGSTEAF

v_gene: TRBV10-3
d_gene: NA
CDR3aa: AISVGEVTEAF

v_gene: TRBV7-9
d_gene: TRBD1
CDR3aa: ASSFSGTGGHEQY

v_gene: TRBV13
d_gene: NA
CDR3aa: ASSYPGITQY

v_gene: TRBV6-5
d_gene: TRBD1
CDR3aa: ASSYQGVTGELF

v_gene: TRBV6-5
d_gene: TRBD1
CDR3aa: ASRSGTAFNQPQH

v_gene: TRBV7-9
d_gene: NA
CDR3aa: ASSFSDRLMEKLF

v_gene: TRBV19
d_gene: TRBD1
CDR3aa: ASSPRDRGTYEQY

v_gene: TRBV7-6
d_gene: TRBD1
CDR3aa: ASSFPLRDRDEKLF

v_gene: TRBV11-2
d_gene: NA
CDR3aa: ASSLPSTANYGYT

v_gene: TRBV19
d_gene: TRBD1
CDR3aa: ASADRGIGYT

v_gene: TRBV5-1
d_gene: TRBD1
CDR3aa: ASSLAQQGAYDEQY

v_gene: TRBV7-9
d_gene: NA
CDR3aa: ASSLGSGDIPGNTIY

v_gene: TRBV28
d_gene: TRBD1
CDR3aa: ASSLPGQGFEQY

v_gene: TRBV27
d_gene: NA
CDR3aa: ASSLSTGGGTWRTEAF

v_gene: TRBV11-2
d_gene: TRBD2
CDR3aa: ASSLVEREFYEQY